This TCR beta chain was captured by sequencing in a study of cytomegalovirus exposure and HLA in healthy donors. Comments on this clone: Its antigen remains unknown.

General study findings and limits: A few of the chains that were CMV-associated were confirmed in vitro to be specific for CMV antigens. While the bulk of TCR sequences proved rare, some public TCRs turned up in many donors. One later analysis, an examination of the roughly 130 validation repertoires, found that first-cohort TCR clusters tended to co-occur in them.

Sequenced by immunoSEQ multiplex PCR; TCRdb stores in-frame clones only, minus some. The sample consists of some 250,000 clones, nearly 90% of them appearing once. The germline CDR1 and CDR2 sequences are MNHNY and SVGAGI (reference sequence). The CDR3 contains 16 residues. With V trimmed by 2 bases and J by 2 bases, 4 bases remained unmatched. The sequenced sample consisted of PBMCs. This receptor was identified in a woman aged 18-29 years in good health and CMV-seronegative. V usage is TRBV6-6 and J usage is TRBJ1-5; TRBD1 agrees at 9 bases. Written as DNA, the CDR3 is TGTGCCAGCAGTTACACAGGGGGCATGGGCAATCAGCCCCAGCATTTT. Translated, it gives CASSYTGGMGNQPQHF.